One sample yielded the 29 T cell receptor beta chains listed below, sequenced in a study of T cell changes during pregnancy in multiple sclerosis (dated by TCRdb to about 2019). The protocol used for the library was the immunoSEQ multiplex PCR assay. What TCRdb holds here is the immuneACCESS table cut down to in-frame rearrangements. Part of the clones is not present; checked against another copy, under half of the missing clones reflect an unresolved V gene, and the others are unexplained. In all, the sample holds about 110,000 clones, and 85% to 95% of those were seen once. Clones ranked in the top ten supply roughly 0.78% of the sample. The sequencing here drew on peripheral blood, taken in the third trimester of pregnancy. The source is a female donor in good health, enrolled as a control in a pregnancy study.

DNA for the CDR3: TGCGCCAGCAGTGAGTCTCTGGGGGGTGAGCAGTTCTTC. Translation gives CASSESLGGEQFF. The chain couples TRBV10-1 to TRBJ2-1, with D perhaps TRBD2 (6 bases). In germline, CDR1 is WNHNN, CDR2 SYGVQD (reference sequence). The length of the CDR3 is 13 residues. V was clipped by 0 bases and J by 9 bases, with 9 bases between them.

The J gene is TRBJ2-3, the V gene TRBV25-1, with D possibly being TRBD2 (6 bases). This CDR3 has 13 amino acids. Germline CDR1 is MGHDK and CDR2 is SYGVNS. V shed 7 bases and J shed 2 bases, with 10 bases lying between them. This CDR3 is CASNPGVTDTQYF. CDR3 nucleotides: TGTGCCAGCAACCCGGGGGTCACAGATACGCAGTATTTT.

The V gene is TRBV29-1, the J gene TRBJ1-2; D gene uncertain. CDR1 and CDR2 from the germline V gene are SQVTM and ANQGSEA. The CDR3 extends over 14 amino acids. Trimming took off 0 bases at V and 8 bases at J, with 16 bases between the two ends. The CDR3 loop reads CSVEDHRGRVGYTF. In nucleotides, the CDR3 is TGCAGCGTTGAAGATCACCGGGGTCGTGTGGGCTACACCTTC.

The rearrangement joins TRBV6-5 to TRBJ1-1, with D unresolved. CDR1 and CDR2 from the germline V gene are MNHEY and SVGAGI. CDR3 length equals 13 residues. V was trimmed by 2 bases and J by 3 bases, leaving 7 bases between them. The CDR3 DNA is TGTGCCAGCAGTTACAGGGAGTACACTGAAGCTTTCTTT. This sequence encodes CASSYREYTEAFF.

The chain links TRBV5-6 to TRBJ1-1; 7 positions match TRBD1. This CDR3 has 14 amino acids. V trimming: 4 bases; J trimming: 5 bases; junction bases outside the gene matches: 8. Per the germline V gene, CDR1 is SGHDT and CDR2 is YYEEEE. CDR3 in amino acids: CASSIGGAWTEAFF. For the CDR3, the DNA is TGTGCCAGCAGCATAGGGGGCGCGTGGACTGAAGCTTTCTTT. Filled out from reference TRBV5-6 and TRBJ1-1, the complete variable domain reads DAGVTQSPTHLIKTRGQQVTLRCSPKSGHDTVSWYQQALGQGPQFIFQYYEEEERQRGNFPDRFSGHQFPNYSSELNVNALLLGDSALYLCASSIGGAWTEAFFGQGTRLTVV.

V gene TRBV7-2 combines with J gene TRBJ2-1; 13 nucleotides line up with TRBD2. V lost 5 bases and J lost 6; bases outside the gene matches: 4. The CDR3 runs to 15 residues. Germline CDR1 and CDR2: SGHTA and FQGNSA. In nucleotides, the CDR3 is TGTGCCAGCAGCACGGGACTAGCGGGGATCAATGAGCAGTTCTTC. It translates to CASSTGLAGINEQFF.

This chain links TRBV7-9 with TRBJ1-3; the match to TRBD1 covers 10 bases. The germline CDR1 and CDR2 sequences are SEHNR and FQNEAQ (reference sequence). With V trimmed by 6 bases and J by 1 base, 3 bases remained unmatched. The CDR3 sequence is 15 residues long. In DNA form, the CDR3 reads TGTGCCAGCAGGGGACAGGGGATATCTGGAAACACCATATATTTT. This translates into CASRGQGISGNTIYF. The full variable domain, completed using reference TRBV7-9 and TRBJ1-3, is DTGVSQNPRHKITKRGQNVTFRCDPISEHNRLYWYRQTLGQGPEFLTYFQNEAQLEKSRLLSDRFSAERPKGSFSTLEIQRTEQGDSAMYLCASRGQGISGNTIYFGEGSWLTVV.

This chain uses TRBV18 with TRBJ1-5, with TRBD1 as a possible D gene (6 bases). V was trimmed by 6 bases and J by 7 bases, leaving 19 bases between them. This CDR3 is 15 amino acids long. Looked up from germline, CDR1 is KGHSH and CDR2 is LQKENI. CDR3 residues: CASSAQGAQGQPQHF. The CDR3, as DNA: TGTGCCAGCTCGGCACAGGGTGCCCAGGGGCAGCCCCAGCATTTT.

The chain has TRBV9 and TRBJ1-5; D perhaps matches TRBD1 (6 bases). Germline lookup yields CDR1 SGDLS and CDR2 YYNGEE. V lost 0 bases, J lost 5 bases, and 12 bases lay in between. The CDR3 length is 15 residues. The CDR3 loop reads CASSVASGADQPQHF. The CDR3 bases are TGTGCCAGCAGCGTAGCTTCAGGGGCTGATCAGCCCCAGCATTTT. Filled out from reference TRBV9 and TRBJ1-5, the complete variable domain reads DSGVTQTPKHLITATGQRVTLRCSPRSGDLSVYWYQQSLDQGLQFLIQYYNGEERAKGNILERFSAQQFPDLHSELNLSSLELGDSALYFCASSVASGADQPQHFGDGTRLSIL.

The CDR3 DNA is TGTGCCAGTAGTACCGGGACAGGTTACAACTATGGCTACACCTTC. Protein: CASSTGTGYNYGYTF. The gene calls are TRBV19 and TRBJ1-2, with 8 bases lining up with TRBD1. The V segment lost 4 bases and the J segment 2 bases; nucleotides outside the gene matches: 6. The germline V gene has CDR1 LNHDA and CDR2 SQIVND (reference sequence). CDR3 length equals 15 residues.

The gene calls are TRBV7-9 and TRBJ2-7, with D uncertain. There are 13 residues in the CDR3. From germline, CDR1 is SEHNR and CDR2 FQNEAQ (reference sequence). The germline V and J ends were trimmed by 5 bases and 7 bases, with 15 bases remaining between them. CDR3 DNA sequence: TGTGCCAGCAGCCCCTCTGGGTTGCGGGAGCAGTACTTC. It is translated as CASSPSGLREQYF. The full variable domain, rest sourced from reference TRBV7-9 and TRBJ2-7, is DTGVSQNPRHKITKRGQNVTFRCDPISEHNRLYWYRQTLGQGPEFLTYFQNEAQLEKSRLLSDRFSAERPKGSFSTLEIQRTEQGDSAMYLCASSPSGLREQYFGPGTRLTVT.

CDR3 sequence reads: CASSQGAANSPLHF. DNA for the CDR3: TGCGCCAGCAGCCAGGGGGCGGCGAATTCACCCCTCCACTTT. V usage is TRBV4-3 and J usage is TRBJ1-6; D possibly corresponds to TRBD1 (6 bases). Trimming stripped 3 bases from V and 7 bases from J, with 10 bases between. This CDR3 has 14 residues. CDR1 is LGHNA, CDR2 YSLEER, per germline.

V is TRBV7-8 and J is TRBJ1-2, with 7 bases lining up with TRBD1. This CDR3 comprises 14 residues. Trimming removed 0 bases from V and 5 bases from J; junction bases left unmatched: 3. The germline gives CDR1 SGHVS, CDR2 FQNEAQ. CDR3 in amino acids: CASSLAGQRYGYTF. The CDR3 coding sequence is TGTGCCAGCAGCTTAGCGGGACAGAGGTATGGCTACACCTTC. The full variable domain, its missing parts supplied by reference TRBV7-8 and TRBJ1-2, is GAGVSQSPRYKVAKRGQDVALRCDPISGHVSLFWYQQALGQGPEFLTYFQNEAQLDKSGLPSDRFFAERPEGSVSTLKIQRTQQEDSAVYLCASSLAGQRYGYTFGSGTRLTVV.

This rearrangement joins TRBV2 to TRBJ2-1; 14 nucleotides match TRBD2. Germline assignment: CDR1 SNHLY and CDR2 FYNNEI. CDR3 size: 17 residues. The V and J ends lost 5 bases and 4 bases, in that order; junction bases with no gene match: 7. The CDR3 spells CASSTRTSGGSYNEQFF. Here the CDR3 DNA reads TGTGCCAGCAGTACCAGGACTAGCGGGGGGTCATACAATGAGCAGTTCTTC.

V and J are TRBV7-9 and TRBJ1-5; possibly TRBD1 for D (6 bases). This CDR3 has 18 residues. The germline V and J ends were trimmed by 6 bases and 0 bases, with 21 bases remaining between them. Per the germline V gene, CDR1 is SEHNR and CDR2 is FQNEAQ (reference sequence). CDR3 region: CASRMNRVWGISNQPQHF. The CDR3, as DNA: TGTGCCAGCAGGATGAACAGGGTGTGGGGAATTAGCAATCAGCCCCAGCATTTT. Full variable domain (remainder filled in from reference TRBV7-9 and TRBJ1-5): DTGVSQNPRHKITKRGQNVTFRCDPISEHNRLYWYRQTLGQGPEFLTYFQNEAQLEKSRLLSDRFSAERPKGSFSTLEIQRTEQGDSAMYLCASRMNRVWGISNQPQHFGDGTRLSIL.

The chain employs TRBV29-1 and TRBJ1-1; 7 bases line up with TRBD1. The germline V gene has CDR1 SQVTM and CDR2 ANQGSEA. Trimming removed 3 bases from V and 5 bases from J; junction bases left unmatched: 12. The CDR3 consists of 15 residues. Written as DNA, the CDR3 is TGCAGCGTTGACACCCTCGGGACAGAGGGAACTGAAGCTTTCTTT. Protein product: CSVDTLGTEGTEAFF. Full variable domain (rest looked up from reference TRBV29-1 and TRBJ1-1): SAVISQKPSRDICQRGTSLTIQCQVDSQVTMMFWYRQQPGQSLTLIATANQGSEATYESGFVIDKFPISRPNLTFSTLTVSNMSPEDSSIYLCSVDTLGTEGTEAFFGQGTRLTVV.

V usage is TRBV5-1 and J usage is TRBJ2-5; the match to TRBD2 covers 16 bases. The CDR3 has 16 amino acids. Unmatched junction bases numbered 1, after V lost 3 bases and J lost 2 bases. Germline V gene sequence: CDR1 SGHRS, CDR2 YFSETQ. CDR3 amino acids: CASSWGLAGGQETQYF. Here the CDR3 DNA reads TGCGCCAGCAGCTGGGGACTAGCGGGGGGGCAAGAGACCCAGTACTTC.

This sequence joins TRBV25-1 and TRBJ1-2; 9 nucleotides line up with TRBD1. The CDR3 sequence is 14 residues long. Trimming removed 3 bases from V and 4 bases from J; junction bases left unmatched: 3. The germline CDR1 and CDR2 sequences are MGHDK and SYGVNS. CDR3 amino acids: CASSEGQGSYGYTF. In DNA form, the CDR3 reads TGTGCCAGCAGTGAGGGACAGGGATCCTATGGCTACACCTTC.

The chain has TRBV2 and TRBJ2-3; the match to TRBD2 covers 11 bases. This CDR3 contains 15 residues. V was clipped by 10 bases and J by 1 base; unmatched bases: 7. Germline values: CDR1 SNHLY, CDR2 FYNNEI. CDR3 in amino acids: CAIRGSGGGTDTQYF. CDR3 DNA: TGTGCCATCAGGGGTAGCGGGGGGGGCACAGATACGCAGTATTTT. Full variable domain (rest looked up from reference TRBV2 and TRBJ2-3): EPEVTQTPSHQVTQMGQEVILRCVPISNHLYFYWYRQILGQKVEFLVSFYNNEISEKSEIFDDQFSVERPDGSNFTLKIRSTKLEDSAMYFCAIRGSGGGTDTQYFGPGTRLTVL.

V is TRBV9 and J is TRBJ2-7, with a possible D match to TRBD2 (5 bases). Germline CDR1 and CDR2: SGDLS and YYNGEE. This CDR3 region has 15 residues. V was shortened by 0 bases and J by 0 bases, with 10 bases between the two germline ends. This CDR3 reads CASSVDSGSSYEQYF. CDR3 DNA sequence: TGTGCCAGCAGCGTAGACTCGGGGAGCTCCTACGAGCAGTACTTC.

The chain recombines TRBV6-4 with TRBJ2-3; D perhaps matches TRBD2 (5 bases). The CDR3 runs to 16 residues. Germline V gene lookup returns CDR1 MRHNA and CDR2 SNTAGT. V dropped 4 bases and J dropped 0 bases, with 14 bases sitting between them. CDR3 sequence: CASSARADLSTDTQYF. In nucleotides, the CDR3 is TGTGCCAGCAGTGCTAGAGCGGACCTTAGCACAGATACGCAGTATTTT.

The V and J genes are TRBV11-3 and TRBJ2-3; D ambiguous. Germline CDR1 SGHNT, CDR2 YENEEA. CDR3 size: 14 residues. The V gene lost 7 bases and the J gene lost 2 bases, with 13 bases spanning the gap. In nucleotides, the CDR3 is TGTGCCAGCAACCCCCGGTCTTCCACAGATACGCAGTATTTT. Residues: CASNPRSSTDTQYF.

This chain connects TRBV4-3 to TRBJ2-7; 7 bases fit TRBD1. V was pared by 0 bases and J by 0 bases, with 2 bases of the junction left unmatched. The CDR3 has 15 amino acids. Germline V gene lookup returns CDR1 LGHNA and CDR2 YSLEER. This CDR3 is CASSQEDRDSYEQYF. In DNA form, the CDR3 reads TGCGCCAGCAGCCAAGAAGACAGGGACTCCTACGAGCAGTACTTC.

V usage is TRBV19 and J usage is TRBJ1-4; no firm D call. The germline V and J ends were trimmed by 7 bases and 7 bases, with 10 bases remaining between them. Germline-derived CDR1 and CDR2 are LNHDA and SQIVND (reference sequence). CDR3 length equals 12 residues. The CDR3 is CASTPEGEKLFF. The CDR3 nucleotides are TGTGCCAGTACCCCAGAGGGTGAAAAACTGTTTTTT.

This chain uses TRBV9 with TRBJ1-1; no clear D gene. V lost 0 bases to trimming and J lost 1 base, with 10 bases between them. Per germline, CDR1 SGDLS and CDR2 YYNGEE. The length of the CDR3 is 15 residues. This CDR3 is CASSVGAGWNTEAFF. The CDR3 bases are TGTGCCAGCAGCGTAGGCGCGGGGTGGAACACTGAAGCTTTCTTT.

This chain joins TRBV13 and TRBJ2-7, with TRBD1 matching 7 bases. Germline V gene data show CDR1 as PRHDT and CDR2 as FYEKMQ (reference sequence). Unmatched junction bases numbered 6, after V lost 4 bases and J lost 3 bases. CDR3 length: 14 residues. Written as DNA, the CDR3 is TGTGCCAGCAGCTCTTACCGGGACAGCTACGAGCAGTACTTC. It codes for CASSSYRDSYEQYF.

In nucleotides, the CDR3 is TGTGCCAGCAAGAGGGGACTCGACGAGCAGTACTTC. It codes for CASKRGLDEQYF. The V and J genes are TRBV27 and TRBJ2-7, with D tentatively TRBD2 (6 bases). V was trimmed by 7 bases and J by 5 bases, leaving 12 bases between them. The germline V gene has CDR1 MNHEY and CDR2 SMNVEV (reference sequence). This CDR3 comprises 12 residues.

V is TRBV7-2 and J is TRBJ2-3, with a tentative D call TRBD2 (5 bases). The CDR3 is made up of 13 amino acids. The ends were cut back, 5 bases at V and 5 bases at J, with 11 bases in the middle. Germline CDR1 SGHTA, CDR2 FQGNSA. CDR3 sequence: CASSPREGDTQYF. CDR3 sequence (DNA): TGTGCCAGCAGCCCTAGAGAGGGAGATACGCAGTATTTT.

CDR3 sequence reads: CASSLSTSDYNEQFF. The CDR3 nucleotides read TGTGCCAGCAGCTTATCGACTAGCGATTACAATGAGCAGTTCTTC. The rearrangement uses TRBV7-3 and TRBJ2-1; 8 nucleotides match TRBD2. Germline CDR1 reads SGHTA; CDR2 reads FQGTGA. The CDR3 runs 15 residues. Trimming took 2 bases from V and 4 from J; bases not matched to a gene: 4.